Below, 25 T cell receptor beta chains from the same sample are listed, as sequenced in a study of CD8 T cells in ankylosing spondylitis. Each CDR3 protein is one row after TCRdb ran MiXCR on the 5' RACE reads. The table includes some 290,000 distinct CDR3 sequences, 20% detected once. Sequencing was done on a sample of blood, either unsorted or a sorted T cell fraction (not recorded which). The receptors derive from a male donor with ankylosing spondylitis or in good health (not recorded which).

The chain carries TRBV20-1 and TRBJ2-3, with D maybe TRBD2 (5 bases). V was shortened by 1 base and J by 6 bases, with 14 bases between the two germline ends. CDR3 length: 14 amino acids. Germline loops: CDR1 DFQATT, CDR2 SNEGSKA (reference sequence). The CDR3 sequence is CSARVALVADTQYF. CDR3 DNA sequence: TGCAGTGCTAGAGTGGCCTTGGTAGCGGATACGCAGTATTTT.

The J gene is TRBJ2-5, the V gene TRBV28; unclear D gene. Trimming left V 11 bases short and J 0 bases short, with 16 bases between. The CDR3 length is 14 residues. Germline loops: CDR1 MDHEN, CDR2 SYDVKM. The CDR3 DNA reads TGTGCCCTCAGCCGAAGTGGGGACCAAGAGACCCAGTACTTC. Translation gives CALSRSGDQETQYF.

The chain's CDR3 is CASSLGAGYYGYTF. In DNA form, the CDR3 reads TGTGCCAGCAGTTTAGGGGCAGGGTACTATGGCTACACCTTC. The genes are TRBV12-3 or TRBV12-4 and TRBJ1-2; tentative D call: TRBD1 (5 bases). The length of the CDR3 is 14 residues. V lost 1 base to trimming and J lost 3 bases, with 9 bases between them.

This clonotype was counted many times. The V gene is TRBV15, the J gene TRBJ2-3; D gene ambiguous. Per germline, CDR1 LNHNV and CDR2 YYDKDF (reference sequence). V was trimmed by 1 base and J by 7 bases, leaving 6 bases between them. The CDR3 has 12 amino acids. The CDR3 loop reads CATSRGVNTQYF. Here the CDR3 DNA reads TGTGCCACCAGCAGAGGAGTGAATACGCAGTATTTT.

This clonotype has at least ten counts. V and J are TRBV28 and TRBJ1-4; D gene ambiguous. Per germline, CDR1 MDHEN and CDR2 SYDVKM. This CDR3 is 10 amino acids long. V was shortened by 10 bases and J by 4 bases, with 4 bases between the two germline ends. CDR3 sequence (DNA): TGTGCCACCCTTAATGAAAAACTGTTTTTT. It yields the protein CATLNEKLFF.

This chain connects TRBV5-1 to TRBJ1-4; D uncertain. The CDR3 extends over 14 amino acids. Germline V gene lookup returns CDR1 SGHRS and CDR2 YFSETQ. V gave up 0 bases and J gave up 8 bases, with 11 bases separating them. As DNA, the CDR3 is TGCGCCAGCAGCTTGGAGCAGGAGAGGGAAAAACTGTTTTTT. This codes for CASSLEQEREKLFF.

This rearrangement joins TRBV2 to TRBJ2-3, with 7 bases matching TRBD1. From germline, CDR1 is SNHLY and CDR2 FYNNEI. This CDR3 is 15 amino acids long. J gave up 0 bases and V 7 bases, and 7 bases lay outside the gene matches. For the CDR3, the DNA is TGTGCCAGCAACCGACAGGGCAAAAGCACAGATACGCAGTATTTT. Residues: CASNRQGKSTDTQYF. The whole variable domain, remainder taken from reference TRBV2 and TRBJ2-3, is EPEVTQTPSHQVTQMGQEVILRCVPISNHLYFYWYRQILGQKVEFLVSFYNNEISEKSEIFDDQFSVERPDGSNFTLKIRSTKLEDSAMYFCASNRQGKSTDTQYFGPGTRLTVL.

The chain uses TRBV5-1 and TRBJ2-1; 12 bases match TRBD2. With V trimmed by 3 bases and J by 0 bases, 4 bases remained unmatched. In germline, CDR1 is SGHRS, CDR2 YFSETQ. The CDR3 sequence is 17 residues long. In DNA form, the CDR3 reads TGCGCCAGCAGCTCTACTAGCGGGAGGAGCTCCTACAATGAGCAGTTCTTC. It translates to CASSSTSGRSSYNEQFF.

There are a few counts of this clonotype. V usage is TRBV14 and J usage is TRBJ2-5; D call uncertain. The V end was cut by 3 bases, the J end by 5 bases, with 10 bases between. Germline V gene sequence: CDR1 SGHDN, CDR2 FVKESK. The CDR3 contains 13 residues. The CDR3 DNA follows: TGTGCCAGCAGCCAGACGGTAGGGGAGACCCAGTACTTC. Amino acid sequence: CASSQTVGETQYF.

In this sample, this clonotype turned up a few times. The V and J genes are TRBV2 and TRBJ2-2; perhaps TRBD1 as D (6 bases). Germline V gene sequence: CDR1 SNHLY, CDR2 FYNNEI. This CDR3 is built from 14 residues. The V end lost 10 bases, the J end lost 4 bases, and 16 bases lay between the germline ends. CDR3 coding DNA: TGTGCCACCTGGAATGGACAGCGCACCGGGGAGCTGTTTTTT. This gives the protein CATWNGQRTGELFF.

The V gene is TRBV7-9, the J gene TRBJ2-7, with D possibly being TRBD1 (6 bases). CDR3 length equals 13 residues. The germline V gene encodes CDR1 SEHNR and CDR2 FQNEAQ (reference sequence). Deletions cut 5 bases from V and 0 bases from J, with 8 bases between. DNA of the CDR3: TGTGCCAGCAGCCACAGGGACTCCTACGAGCAGTACGTC. It translates to CASSHRDSYEQYV.

This clonotype was found a few times. V and J are TRBV20-1 and TRBJ2-7; D possibly corresponds to TRBD1 (6 bases). The CDR3 length is 13 residues. The germline V gene encodes CDR1 DFQATT and CDR2 SNEGSKA (reference sequence). V was pared by 0 bases and J by 2 bases, with 8 bases between. The DNA for the CDR3 is TGCAGTGCTAGAGATACAGGGACCTACGAGCAGTACGTC. The encoded protein is CSARDTGTYEQYV.

This clonotype was picked up a small number of times. This chain uses TRBV20-1 with TRBJ1-2; 8 nucleotides line up with TRBD1. Germline CDR1 and CDR2: DFQATT and SNEGSKA (reference sequence). This CDR3 is 14 amino acids long. V lost 8 bases and J lost 3; bases outside the gene matches: 11. The chain's CDR3 is CSTIFQGADYGYTF. Written as DNA, the CDR3 is TGCAGTACCATTTTTCAGGGGGCTGACTATGGCTACACCTTC.

Only a few counts were recorded for this clonotype. The chain employs TRBV30 and TRBJ2-1, with 8 bases matching TRBD2. The CDR3 covers 16 residues. The germline V gene encodes CDR1 GTSNPN and CDR2 SVGIG (reference sequence). V trimming: 0 bases; J trimming: 1 base; junction bases outside the gene matches: 5. As DNA, the CDR3 is TGTGCCTGGAGTGTACCGGGACTAGTATCCTACAATGAGCAGTTCTTC. Residues: CAWSVPGLVSYNEQFF.

The chain combines TRBV15 with TRBJ1-4, with 7 bases that match TRBD1. After removal of 1 base from V and 6 bases from J, the junction contained 5 bases not matched to a gene. The CDR3 loop spans 15 amino acids. The germline V gene encodes CDR1 LNHNV and CDR2 YYDKDF (reference sequence). CDR3 sequence: CATSRVEGADEKLFF. The CDR3 DNA sequence: TGTGCCACCAGCAGAGTAGAGGGGGCGGATGAAAAACTGTTTTTT.

This clonotype was picked up a small number of times. V usage is TRBV12-3 or TRBV12-4 and J usage is TRBJ1-2; D perhaps matches TRBD1 (5 bases). The CDR3 extends over 15 amino acids. Trimming removed 0 bases at V and 8 bases at J, with 16 bases between. The CDR3 coding sequence is TGTGCCAGCAGTTTAGCGCTGGGGCAGGGTGGCGGCTACACCTTC. This sequence encodes CASSLALGQGGGYTF.

The table lists this clonotype with a few counts. The V call is TRBV5-1, the J call TRBJ2-1; no definite D call. Germline V CDR1 and CDR2: SGHRS, YFSETQ. V shed 0 bases and J shed 4 bases, with 11 bases lying between them. The CDR3 sequence is 15 residues long. The DNA for the CDR3 is TGCGCCAGCAGCTTGGCCGGGCAGGAATACAATGAGCAGTTCTTC. Protein: CASSLAGQEYNEQFF.

The chain joins TRBV5-1 to TRBJ1-5; 7 positions agree with TRBD1. Unmatched junction bases numbered 5, after V lost 1 base and J lost 7 bases. The CDR3 consists of 14 residues. Germline V gives CDR1 SGHRS, CDR2 YFSETQ. CDR3 nucleotides: TGCGCCAGCAGCTTGTTGCTAGGGGGCCAGCCCCAGCATTTT. Protein: CASSLLLGGQPQHF.

This clonotype has at least ten counts. The chain uses TRBV13 and TRBJ2-3; D possibly corresponds to TRBD2 (5 bases). The CDR3 length is 12 residues. Trimming left V 3 bases short and J 5 bases short, with 6 bases between. Germline CDR1 reads PRHDT; CDR2 reads FYEKMQ (reference sequence). CDR3 residues: CASSFRGDTQYF. In DNA, the CDR3 is TGTGCCAGCAGCTTCCGGGGAGATACGCAGTATTTT.

The sample holds a few counts of this clonotype. V usage is TRBV5-1 and J usage is TRBJ2-5; D remains ambiguous. Germline CDR1 is SGHRS and CDR2 is YFSETQ. The CDR3 sequence is 15 residues long. V was pared by 0 bases and J by 4 bases, with 13 bases between. The CDR3 region has the DNA TGCGCCAGCAGCTTGGCCTTTGACTCTTTAGAGACCCAGTACTTC. Amino acid sequence: CASSLAFDSLETQYF.

The CDR3 DNA sequence: TGTGCCAGCAGGGGGAGCGGGACGGGAGGCAGCAATCAGCCCCAGCATTTT. It is translated as CASRGSGTGGSNQPQHF. The J gene is TRBJ1-5, the V gene TRBV6-1; TRBD1 is a possible D gene (5 bases). Germline V lookup: CDR1 MNHNS, CDR2 SASEGT. CDR3 size: 17 residues. Trimming shortened V by 6 bases and J by 1 base, and 19 bases separated the two germline ends.

In this sample, this clonotype turned up many times. The chain is built from TRBV12-3 or TRBV12-4 and TRBJ1-2; D unresolved. Trimming took off 5 bases at V and 7 bases at J, with 14 bases between the two ends. The CDR3 loop spans 13 amino acids. The CDR3 reads CASSPTEASGYTF. In nucleotides, the CDR3 is TGTGCCAGCAGTCCCACAGAGGCATCTGGCTACACCTTC.

The chain employs TRBV12-3 or TRBV12-4 and TRBJ1-6, with D unclear. V lost 10 bases and J 12 bases, leaving 13 bases between the germline ends. CDR3 length: 11 residues. The CDR3 DNA reads TGTGCCAACACAACCCGCGGACCCCTCCACTTT. Protein sequence: CANTTRGPLHF.

This clonotype came up a few times. The chain recombines TRBV11-2 with TRBJ1-6, with a weak D call TRBD1 (6 bases). Trimming left V 4 bases short and J 9 bases short, with 22 bases between. CDR1 SGHAT and CDR2 FQNNGV come from the germline V gene. The length of the CDR3 is 17 residues. Written as DNA, the CDR3 is TGTGCCAGCAGCTCCCGTCAGGCAACAAACAGGGTTTCACCCCTCCACTTT. Its translation: CASSSRQATNRVSPLHF.

This clonotype has just a few counts. The chain carries TRBV29-1 and TRBJ2-2, with 9 positions matching TRBD1. Per germline, CDR1 SQVTM and CDR2 ANQGSEA. Trimming cost V 6 bases and J 3 bases; bases outside gene matches: 8. This CDR3 has 15 amino acids. The CDR3 DNA reads as TGCAGCGTAGCAACGGGACAGGGTTACACCGGGGAGCTGTTTTTT. This gives the protein CSVATGQGYTGELFF.